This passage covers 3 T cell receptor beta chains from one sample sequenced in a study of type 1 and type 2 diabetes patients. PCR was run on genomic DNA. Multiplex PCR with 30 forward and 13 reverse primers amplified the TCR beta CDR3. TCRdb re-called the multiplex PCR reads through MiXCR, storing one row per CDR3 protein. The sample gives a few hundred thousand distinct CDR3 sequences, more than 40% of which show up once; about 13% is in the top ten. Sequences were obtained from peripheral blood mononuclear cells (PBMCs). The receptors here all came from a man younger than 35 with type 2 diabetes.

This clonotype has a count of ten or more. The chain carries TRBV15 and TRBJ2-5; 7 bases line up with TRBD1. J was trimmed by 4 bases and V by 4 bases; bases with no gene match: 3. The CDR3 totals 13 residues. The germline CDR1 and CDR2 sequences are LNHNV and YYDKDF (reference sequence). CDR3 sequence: CATSTGGRETQYF. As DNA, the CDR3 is TGTGCCACCAGCACAGGGGGTCGAGAGACCCAGTACTTC.

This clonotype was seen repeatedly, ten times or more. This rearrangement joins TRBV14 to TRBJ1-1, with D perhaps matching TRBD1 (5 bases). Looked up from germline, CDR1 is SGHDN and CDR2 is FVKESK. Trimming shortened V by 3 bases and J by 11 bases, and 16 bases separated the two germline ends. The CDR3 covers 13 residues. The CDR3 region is CASSQTDGRGAFF. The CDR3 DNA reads TGTGCCAGCAGCCAGACAGACGGACGGGGGGCTTTCTTT.

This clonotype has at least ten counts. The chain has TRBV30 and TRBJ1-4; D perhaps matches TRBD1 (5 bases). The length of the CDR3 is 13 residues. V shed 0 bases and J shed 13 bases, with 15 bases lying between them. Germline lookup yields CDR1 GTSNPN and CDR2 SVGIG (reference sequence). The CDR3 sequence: CAWSVTSGNALFF. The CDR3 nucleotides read TGTGCCTGGAGTGTTACTTCAGGGAACGCACTGTTTTTT.